The rows below give T cell receptor beta chains drawn from one sample of a study of spatial heterogeneity in lung cancer. Via MiXCR, TCRdb re-called the 5' RACE reads, giving one row per CDR3 protein. The data contain approximately 4,900 distinct CDR3 sequences, 25% to 30% of them singletons. The material sequenced was lung tumor tissue, taken at surgery. These receptors were taken from a female donor with early-stage non-small cell lung cancer. Each CDR3 is given without its conserved first and last residue.

j_call v_call cdr3_aa
TRBJ2-3 TRBV5-1 ASSLWGTSGDSTDTQY
TRBJ1-1 TRBV5-4 ASSFTGYTEGTEAF
TRBJ2-6 TRBV15 ATSFWGGWANVLT
TRBJ1-2 TRBV4-2 ASSQDQGRRNYGYT
TRBJ2-1 TRBV7-8 ASSSDGYNEQF
TRBJ2-2 TRBV4-3 ASSVRAGGGELF
TRBJ2-3 TRBV7-2 ASSSTVRTDTQY
TRBJ2-7 TRBV6-5 ASSRDYPYEQY
TRBJ2-7 TRBV5-1 ASSKTGQDYEQY
TRBJ1-6 TRBV12-3/TRBV12-4 ASSFGGVNSPLH
TRBJ2-3 TRBV20-1 SARGTGGYTDTQY
TRBJ2-7 TRBV7-6 ASSRGRAWEQY
TRBJ2-7 TRBV20-1 SASLETYSYEQY
TRBJ1-1 TRBV4-3 ASSQRQGQNTEAF
TRBJ2-1 TRBV12-3/TRBV12-4 ASSRRSSSYNEQF
TRBJ2-3 TRBV11-2 ASSATGSRTDTQY
TRBJ1-2 TRBV9 ASSVSRTARDYGYT
TRBJ2-3 TRBV4-3 ASSRSVEPTDTQY
TRBJ2-3 TRBV6-1 ASSLAGPTDTQY
TRBJ2-1 TRBV4-1 ASSHRLAGGNEQF
TRBJ2-7 TRBV7-8 ASSLSEGSHEQY
TRBJ2-3 TRBV2 ASSDGTSPSTDTQY
TRBJ2-1 TRBV19 ASSSIGGNEQF
TRBJ1-1 TRBV13 ASSVQGIGPNTEAF
TRBJ2-3 TRBV19 ASSIGSGGADTQY
TRBJ2-3 TRBV27 ASSQGTTDTQY
TRBJ1-3 TRBV29-1 SVEGWDRDFGNTIY
TRBJ2-1 TRBV7-2 ASSLARGLSSYNEQF
TRBJ2-7 TRBV2 AITGTGGYEQY
TRBJ2-3 TRBV7-3 ASSAYGGAGDTQY
TRBJ1-2 TRBV18 ASSPPGQYLYGYT
TRBJ1-5 TRBV25-1 ASTGQTSNQPQH
TRBJ2-3 TRBV5-1 ASSFGSGAPGLTDTQY
TRBJ2-1 TRBV5-1 ASSAQRNNEQF
TRBJ2-1 TRBV11-3 ASSSLPRDEQF
TRBJ1-1 TRBV2 ASGSPDRGAMNTEAF
TRBJ1-6 TRBV5-5 ASSLGGYNSPLH
TRBJ2-6 TRBV18 ASSLLSSGANVLT
TRBJ2-1 TRBV10-3 AISSGGESSYNEQF
TRBJ2-7 TRBV29-1 SVFGGSYYEQY
TRBJ2-7 TRBV4-2 ASSLDSGQSYEQY
TRBJ2-4 TRBV5-1 ASSFGSGGNIQY
TRBJ1-2 TRBV15 ATSREQGAKYGYT
TRBJ1-3 TRBV27 ASSLGPGHLSGNTIY
TRBJ2-1 TRBV7-2 ASSTGQSNEQF
TRBJ2-4 TRBV20-1 SARDITIRGGIKNIQY
TRBJ2-5 TRBV19 ASRHTLAGETQY
TRBJ1-2 TRBV11-2 ASSLVSSPDYGYT
TRBJ1-5 TRBV6-6 ASSPGALPNQPQH
TRBJ2-7 TRBV7-2 ASSFRTGGFRDYEQY
TRBJ2-1 TRBV10-3 AISDGTSGRGDEQF
TRBJ2-1 TRBV7-2 ASSLEPLQGEQF
TRBJ2-1 TRBV29-1 SVEAPDRGSYNEQF
TRBJ1-6 TRBV5-1 ASSSGQQEVLH